A single sample is the source of the 27 T cell receptor beta chains below, sequenced in a study of CD8+ T cells in alopecia areata. Reverse transcription of extracted RNA yielded cDNA, which provided the sequencing template. Using immunoSEQ multiplex PCR, the repertoire was profiled, and TCRdb retains in-frame clones only, with some absent. In the table there are 90,000 to 120,000 clones, 65% to 85% of which are singletons. The sample's treatment: oral pan-JAK inhibitor, 5-10 mg twice daily. The source material was CD8+ T cells sorted from blood, sampled at week 24, from a patient treated with tofacitinib. The receptor set was obtained from a human donor with alopecia areata.

The chain carries TRBV6-5 and TRBJ2-3; no clear D gene. The CDR3 is 13 residues long. Between the trimmed V and J ends, which lost 3 bases and 3 bases, there was a span of 7 bases. In germline, CDR1 is MNHEY, CDR2 SVGAGI. CDR3 sequence reads: CASSYAETDTQYF. The CDR3 DNA sequence: TGTGCCAGCAGTTATGCAGAGACAGATACGCAGTATTTT.

This clone was seen more than once but under ten times. The genes are TRBV6-5 and TRBJ1-1; D remains unclear. The V gene's germline CDR1 is MNHEY and CDR2 SVGAGI. There are 15 residues in the CDR3. Trimming left V 0 bases short and J 1 base short, with 9 bases between. For the CDR3, the DNA is TGTGCCAGCAGTTACTCGACCAGTGGGAACACTGAAGCTTTCTTT. It encodes CASSYSTSGNTEAFF.

In this sample, this clone turned up once. The rearrangement links TRBV19 to TRBJ1-1; D remains ambiguous. The CDR3 is 13 amino acids. From germline, CDR1 is LNHDA and CDR2 SQIVND (reference sequence). V shed 6 bases and J shed 3 bases, with 11 bases lying between them. CDR3 DNA: TGTGCCAGTAGAACCGCCGGAGACACTGAAGCTTTCTTT. Residues: CASRTAGDTEAFF. Supplemented by reference TRBV19 and TRBJ1-1, the full variable domain reads DGGITQSPKYLFRKEGQNVTLSCEQNLNHDAMYWYRQDPGQGLRLIYYSQIVNDFQKGDIAEGYSVSREKKESFPLTVTSAQKNPTAFYLCASRTAGDTEAFFGQGTRLTVV.

CDR3 amino acids: CASSPDDPRGTDTQYF. The CDR3 nucleotides are TGTGCCAGCAGCCCGGATGACCCCCGAGGTACAGATACGCAGTATTTT. The chain couples TRBV7-9 to TRBJ2-3, with D unclear. CDR1 is SEHNR and CDR2 is FQNEAQ in the germline V gene (reference sequence). The CDR3 extends over 16 amino acids. Trimming cost V 5 bases and J 3 bases, with 18 bases left between them.

This clone was counted a few times. Other DNA sequences in the sample encode the same CDR3. The V gene is TRBV29-1, the J gene TRBJ2-7, with TRBD1 matching over 9 bases. The CDR3 has 14 residues. The junction had 6 bases not matched to a gene; V was cut back by 6 bases and J by 0 bases. The germline V gene encodes CDR1 SQVTM and CDR2 ANQGSEA. CDR3 protein: CSVQGQGSSYEQYF. CDR3 bases: TGCAGCGTCCAAGGACAGGGGTCCTCCTACGAGCAGTACTTC.

The V call is TRBV27, the J call TRBJ1-5; TRBD1 aligns across 7 bases. Per germline, CDR1 MNHEY and CDR2 SMNVEV (reference sequence). With 7 bases clipped from V and 0 bases from J, the junction kept 6 bases outside the gene matches. This CDR3 spans 15 amino acids. The CDR3 sequence is CASKQTGSSNQPQHF. CDR3 bases: TGTGCCAGCAAACAGACAGGGTCTAGCAATCAGCCCCAGCATTTT.

The chain joins TRBV7-2 to TRBJ2-7, with 12 bases lining up with TRBD2. The CDR3 is 15 residues long. Germline-derived CDR1 and CDR2 are SGHTA and FQGNSA. V was pared by 5 bases and J by 3 bases, with 5 bases of the junction left unmatched. DNA of the CDR3: TGTGCCAGCAGCACCTCTAGCGGGGGGGTCTACGAGCAGTACTTC. Its translation: CASSTSSGGVYEQYF.

The genes are TRBV5-1 and TRBJ1-1; D ambiguous. CDR1 and CDR2 from the germline V gene are SGHRS and YFSETQ. This CDR3 region has 15 residues. V shed 0 bases and J shed 5 bases, with 14 bases lying between them. The DNA for the CDR3 is TGCGCCAGCAGCTTGGAGGTGGATTCGACAACTGAAGCTTTCTTT. This gives the protein CASSLEVDSTTEAFF.

As to this clone: Other DNA sequences in the sample encode the same CDR3. CDR3 in amino acids: CASSPKGASPTGELFF. CDR3 bases: TGCGCCAGCAGCCCGAAGGGGGCCTCCCCTACCGGGGAGCTGTTTTTT. The chain joins TRBV5-1 to TRBJ2-2, with 7 bases that match TRBD1. Trimming removed 4 bases from V and 5 bases from J; junction bases left unmatched: 11. Germline V gives CDR1 SGHRS, CDR2 YFSETQ. The CDR3 is 16 amino acids.

This clone has just a few counts. The CDR3 DNA reads as TGCAGCGTTGGACCTAACACCGGGGAGCTGTTTTTT. Protein product: CSVGPNTGELFF. The V gene is TRBV29-1, the J gene TRBJ2-2; no reliable D call. This CDR3 region has 12 residues. Between the trimmed V and J ends, which lost 4 bases and 2 bases, there was a span of 5 bases. Looked up from germline, CDR1 is SQVTM and CDR2 is ANQGSEA.

The chain employs TRBV15 and TRBJ2-6, with D possibly TRBD1 on 6 matching bases. Trimming took off 2 bases at V and 0 bases at J, with 14 bases between the two ends. This CDR3 contains 18 residues. Germline CDR1 LNHNV, CDR2 YYDKDF (reference sequence). The CDR3 spells CATSRKNTGISGANVLTF. Here the CDR3 DNA reads TGTGCCACCAGCAGAAAAAATACAGGGATCTCTGGGGCCAACGTCCTGACTTTC. Full variable domain (missing parts from reference TRBV15 and TRBJ2-6): DAMVIQNPRYQVTQFGKPVTLSCSQTLNHNVMYWYQQKSSQAPKLLFHYYDKDFNNEADTPDNFQSRRPNTSFCFLDIRSPGLGDTAMYLCATSRKNTGISGANVLTFGAGSRLTVL.

In its sample, this clone was seen once. At the DNA level, this CDR3 is encoded by other sequences in the same sample as well. J is TRBJ2-5 and V is TRBV4-1, with D possibly TRBD2 on 6 matching bases. The CDR3 covers 15 residues. Between the trimmed V and J ends, which lost 3 bases and 5 bases, there was a span of 16 bases. Germline loops: CDR1 MGHRA, CDR2 YSYEKL. This CDR3 reads CASSHAGGPGETQYF. DNA of the CDR3: TGCGCCAGCAGCCATGCCGGAGGGCCAGGGGAGACCCAGTACTTC.

The chain combines TRBV5-1 with TRBJ2-7; possibly TRBD2 for D (7 bases). The CDR3 spans 14 residues. Trimming removed 2 bases at V and 6 bases at J, with 15 bases between. CDR1 and CDR2 (germline): SGHRS, YFSETQ. The CDR3 protein is CASSLRGATSEQYF. DNA of the CDR3: TGCGCCAGCAGCTTACGGGGGGCAACGAGCGAGCAGTACTTC.

The rearrangement uses TRBV4-1 and TRBJ2-7; 7 nucleotides line up with TRBD1. The CDR3 covers 21 residues. The trim removed 0 bases at V and 0 bases at J, leaving 20 bases unmatched. The germline V gene encodes CDR1 MGHRA and CDR2 YSYEKL. DNA of the CDR3: TGCGCCAGCAGCCAAGAATGGCCGCCGGGACAGATCGACATGAGCTCCTACGAGCAGTACTTC. It encodes CASSQEWPPGQIDMSSYEQYF.

The CDR3 protein is CASSPTGGGETQYF. The CDR3 DNA follows: TGTGCCAGCAGTCCAACAGGGGGAGGAGAGACCCAGTACTTC. This rearrangement joins TRBV7-9 to TRBJ2-5, with 8 bases fitting TRBD1. The CDR3 is 14 amino acids. Per germline, CDR1 SEHNR and CDR2 FQNEAQ (reference sequence). Trimming removed 6 bases from V and 4 bases from J; junction bases left unmatched: 7.

The chain carries TRBV29-1 and TRBJ2-3, with 8 bases that match TRBD1. With 1 base clipped from V and 2 bases from J, the junction kept 5 bases outside the gene matches. Germline CDR1 reads SQVTM; CDR2 reads ANQGSEA. The CDR3 is 15 residues long. CDR3 in amino acids: CSVEGQTGDTDTQYF. The CDR3 region has the DNA TGCAGCGTTGAAGGTCAGACAGGGGACACAGATACGCAGTATTTT.

The sample holds one count of this clone. The V and J genes are TRBV7-8 and TRBJ1-5, with a possible D match to TRBD1 (6 bases). Looked up from germline, CDR1 is SGHVS and CDR2 is FQNEAQ. The CDR3 has 18 residues. The V end was cut by 1 base, the J end by 0 bases, with 16 bases between. The DNA of the CDR3 is TGTGCCAGCAGCTTAGGACCCCGGACAGTTTATAGCAATCAGCCCCAGCATTTT. Protein sequence: CASSLGPRTVYSNQPQHF.

The J gene is TRBJ2-7, the V gene TRBV29-1; D unclear. Germline CDR1 reads SQVTM; CDR2 reads ANQGSEA. The CDR3 has 15 residues. V gave up 0 bases and J gave up 0 bases, with 12 bases separating them. CDR3 in amino acids: CSVEDRRRNSYEQYF. The DNA for the CDR3 is TGCAGCGTTGAAGATCGGAGACGGAACTCCTACGAGCAGTACTTC.

The chain joins TRBV11-1 to TRBJ1-1; D uncertain. This CDR3 spans 15 amino acids. Per the germline V gene, CDR1 is SGHAT and CDR2 is FQDESV (reference sequence). With 1 base removed from V and 1 base from J, the gap between germline ends came to 10 bases. In DNA, the CDR3 is TGTGCCAGCAGCTTAGGTTGGGCAGGGAACACTGAAGCTTTCTTT. Translated: CASSLGWAGNTEAFF.

This clone occurred once. V usage is TRBV5-1 and J usage is TRBJ2-1; TRBD2 is a possible D gene (5 bases). Per germline, CDR1 SGHRS and CDR2 YFSETQ. The CDR3 runs to 15 residues. The V and J ends lost 0 bases and 4 bases respectively, with 11 bases between them. As DNA, the CDR3 is TGCGCCAGCAGCTTGGTGGGTAGAGGGTACAATGAGCAGTTCTTC. Protein sequence: CASSLVGRGYNEQFF.

This chain uses TRBV7-9 with TRBJ2-7; possible D gene TRBD2, 7 bases. This CDR3 comprises 12 residues. Between the trimmed V and J ends, which lost 8 bases and 5 bases, there was a span of 13 bases. Germline V gene sequence: CDR1 SEHNR, CDR2 FQNEAQ (reference sequence). CDR3 region: CASFGGPHEQYF. For the CDR3, the DNA is TGTGCCAGCTTCGGGGGGCCCCACGAGCAGTACTTC.

Here the CDR3 DNA reads TGTGCCAGCAGCCGTACCGGGGAGCTGTTTTTT. It specifies CASSRTGELFF. The rearrangement links TRBV7-9 to TRBJ2-2; no definite D call. Germline CDR1 SEHNR, CDR2 FQNEAQ (reference sequence). V was pared by 5 bases and J by 5 bases, with 3 bases between. The CDR3 sequence is 11 residues long.

The chain couples TRBV7-8 to TRBJ2-5; maybe TRBD2 (6 bases). CDR3 size: 15 residues. Between the trimmed V and J ends, which lost 3 bases and 4 bases, there was a span of 15 bases. Germline CDR1 and CDR2: SGHVS and FQNEAQ. CDR3: CASSFRDSLGETQYF. The CDR3 coding sequence is TGTGCCAGCAGCTTTCGGGACTCCCTCGGAGAGACCCAGTACTTC.

The V gene is TRBV6-5, the J gene TRBJ1-1; weak D call: TRBD1 (6 bases). V was pared by 6 bases and J by 7 bases, with 21 bases between. Per germline, CDR1 MNHEY and CDR2 SVGAGI. The CDR3 runs to 15 residues. The CDR3 DNA follows: TGTGCCAGCAGACCCAGCGCGCGGGGGGCAATTGAAGCTTTCTTT. Translated, it gives CASRPSARGAIEAFF.

The chain recombines TRBV6-5 with TRBJ2-3; D remains unclear. V was trimmed by 6 bases and J by 0 bases, leaving 4 bases between them. Looked up from germline, CDR1 is MNHEY and CDR2 is SVGAGI. This CDR3 spans 12 amino acids. The CDR3 DNA reads TGTGCCAGCAGGCGCAGCACAGATACGCAGTATTTT. Its translation: CASRRSTDTQYF.

This sequence joins TRBV7-2 and TRBJ2-3; no clear D gene. The germline V gene encodes CDR1 SGHTA and CDR2 FQGNSA. V lost 1 base, J lost 2 bases, and 7 bases lay in between. The CDR3 runs to 14 residues. The CDR3 DNA sequence: TGTGCCAGCAGCTTAGGTGATGTCACAGATACGCAGTATTTT. Encoded protein: CASSLGDVTDTQYF. The complete variable domain, with remaining parts taken from reference TRBV7-2 and TRBJ2-3, reads GAGVSQSPSNKVTEKGKDVELRCDPISGHTALYWYRQSLGQGLEFLIYFQGNSAPDKSGLPSDRFSAERTGGSVSTLTIQRTQQEDSAVYLCASSLGDVTDTQYFGPGTRLTVL.

V is TRBV2 and J is TRBJ2-5; D remains ambiguous. The end of the DNA fits TRBJ2-7 better, so the J call may be wrong. This CDR3 has 16 amino acids. Germline V gene lookup returns CDR1 SNHLY and CDR2 FYNNEI. The CDR3 sequence is CASSEGVGGLSYEQYF. CDR3 sequence (DNA): TGTGCCAGCAGTGAAGGGGTCGGCGGCCTCTCCTACGAGCAGTACTTC.